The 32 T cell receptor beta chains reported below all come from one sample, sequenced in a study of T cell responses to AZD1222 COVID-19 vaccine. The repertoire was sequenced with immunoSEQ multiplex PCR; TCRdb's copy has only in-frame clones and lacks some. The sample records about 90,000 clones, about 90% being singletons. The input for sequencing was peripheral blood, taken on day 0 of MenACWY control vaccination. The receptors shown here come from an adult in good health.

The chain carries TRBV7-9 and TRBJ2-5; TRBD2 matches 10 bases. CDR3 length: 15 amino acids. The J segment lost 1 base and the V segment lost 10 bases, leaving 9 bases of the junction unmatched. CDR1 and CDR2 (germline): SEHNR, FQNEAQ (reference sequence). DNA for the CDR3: TGTGCCACACGGCCTAGCGGGAGTCTCCAAGAGACCCAGTACTTC. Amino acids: CATRPSGSLQETQYF.

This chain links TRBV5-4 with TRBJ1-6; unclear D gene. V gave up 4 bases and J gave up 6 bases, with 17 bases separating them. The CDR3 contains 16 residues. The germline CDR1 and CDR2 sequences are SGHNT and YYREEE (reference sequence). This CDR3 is CASSQFGPKGNSPLHF. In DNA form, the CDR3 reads TGTGCCAGCAGCCAGTTCGGACCGAAGGGTAATTCACCCCTCCACTTT.

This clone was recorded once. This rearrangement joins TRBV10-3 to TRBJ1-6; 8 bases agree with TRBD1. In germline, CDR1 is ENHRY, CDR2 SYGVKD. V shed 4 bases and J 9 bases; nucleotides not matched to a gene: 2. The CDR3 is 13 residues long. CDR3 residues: CAISGTGSSPLHF. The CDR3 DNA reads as TGTGCCATCAGTGGGACAGGGAGTTCACCCCTCCACTTT.

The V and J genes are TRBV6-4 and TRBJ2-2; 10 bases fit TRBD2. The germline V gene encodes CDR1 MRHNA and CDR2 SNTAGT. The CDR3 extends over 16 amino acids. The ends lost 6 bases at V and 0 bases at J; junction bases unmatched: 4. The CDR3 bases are TGTGCCAGCAGCGTACTAGCGGGGACGAACACCGGGGAGCTGTTTTTT. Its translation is CASSVLAGTNTGELFF.

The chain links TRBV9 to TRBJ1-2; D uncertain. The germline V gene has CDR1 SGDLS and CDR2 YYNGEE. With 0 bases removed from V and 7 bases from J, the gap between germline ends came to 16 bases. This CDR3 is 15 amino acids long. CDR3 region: CASSVAPTDFGGYTF. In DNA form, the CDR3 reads TGTGCCAGCAGCGTAGCCCCGACCGACTTCGGTGGCTACACCTTC.

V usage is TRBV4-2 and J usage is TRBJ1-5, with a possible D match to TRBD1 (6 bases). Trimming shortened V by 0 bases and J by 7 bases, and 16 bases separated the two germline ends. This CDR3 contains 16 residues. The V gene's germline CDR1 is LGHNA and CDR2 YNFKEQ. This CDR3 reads CASSQEKGGFGQPQHF. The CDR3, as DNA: TGTGCCAGCAGCCAAGAAAAGGGGGGCTTCGGGCAGCCCCAGCATTTT.

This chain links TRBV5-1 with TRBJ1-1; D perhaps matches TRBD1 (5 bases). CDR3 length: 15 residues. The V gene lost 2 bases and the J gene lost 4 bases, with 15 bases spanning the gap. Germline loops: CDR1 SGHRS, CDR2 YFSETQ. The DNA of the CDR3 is TGCGCCAGCAGCTTTTCGGGGACCGTGAGCACTGAAGCTTTCTTT. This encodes CASSFSGTVSTEAFF.

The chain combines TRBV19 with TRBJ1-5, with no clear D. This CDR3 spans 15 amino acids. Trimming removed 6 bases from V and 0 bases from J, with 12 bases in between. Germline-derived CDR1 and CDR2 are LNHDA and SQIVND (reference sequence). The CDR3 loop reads CASSTQPISNQPQHF. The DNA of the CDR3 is TGTGCCAGTAGCACCCAACCGATTAGCAATCAGCCCCAGCATTTT.

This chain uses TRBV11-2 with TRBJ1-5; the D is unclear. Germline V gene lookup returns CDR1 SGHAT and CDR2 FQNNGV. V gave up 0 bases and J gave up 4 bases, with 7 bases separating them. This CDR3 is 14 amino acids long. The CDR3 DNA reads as TGTGCCAGCAGCTTAGAGGGCACGAATCAGCCCCAGCATTTT. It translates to CASSLEGTNQPQHF.

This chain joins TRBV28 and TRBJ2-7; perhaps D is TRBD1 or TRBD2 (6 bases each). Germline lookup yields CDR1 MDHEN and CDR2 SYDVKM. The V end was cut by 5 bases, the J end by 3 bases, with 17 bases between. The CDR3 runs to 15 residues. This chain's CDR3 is CASSQQIGGRYEQYF. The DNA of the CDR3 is TGTGCCAGCAGTCAACAGATAGGGGGGCGCTACGAGCAGTACTTC. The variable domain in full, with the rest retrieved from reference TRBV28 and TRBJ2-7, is DVKVTQSSRYLVKRTGEKVFLECVQDMDHENMFWYRQDPGLGLRLIYFSYDVKMKEKGDIPEGYSVSREKKERFSLILESASTNQTSMYLCASSQQIGGRYEQYFGPGTRLTVT.

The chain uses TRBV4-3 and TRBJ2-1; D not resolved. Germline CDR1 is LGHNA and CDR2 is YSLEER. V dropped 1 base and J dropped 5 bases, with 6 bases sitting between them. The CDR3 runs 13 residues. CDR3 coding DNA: TGCGCCAGCAGCCAAGTGTCAGACAATGAGCAGTTCTTC. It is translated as CASSQVSDNEQFF.

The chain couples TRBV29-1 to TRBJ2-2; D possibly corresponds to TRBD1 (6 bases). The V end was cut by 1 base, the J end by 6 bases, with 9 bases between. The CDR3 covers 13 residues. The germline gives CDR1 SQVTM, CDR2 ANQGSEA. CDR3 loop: CSVEVQGSGELFF. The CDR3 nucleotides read TGCAGCGTTGAAGTACAGGGTTCCGGGGAGCTGTTTTTT.

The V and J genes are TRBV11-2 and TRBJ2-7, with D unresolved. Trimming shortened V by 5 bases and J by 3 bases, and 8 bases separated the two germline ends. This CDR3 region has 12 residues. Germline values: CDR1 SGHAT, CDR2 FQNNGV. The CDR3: CASSPIHYEQYF. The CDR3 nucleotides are TGTGCCAGCAGCCCCATCCACTACGAGCAGTACTTC.

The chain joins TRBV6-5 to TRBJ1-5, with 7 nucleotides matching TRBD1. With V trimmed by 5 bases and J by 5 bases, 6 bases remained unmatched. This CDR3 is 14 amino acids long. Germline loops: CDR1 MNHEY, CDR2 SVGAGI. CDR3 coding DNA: TGTGCCAGCAGTAAGGAGGGGGCGGATCAGCCCCAGCATTTT. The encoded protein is CASSKEGADQPQHF.

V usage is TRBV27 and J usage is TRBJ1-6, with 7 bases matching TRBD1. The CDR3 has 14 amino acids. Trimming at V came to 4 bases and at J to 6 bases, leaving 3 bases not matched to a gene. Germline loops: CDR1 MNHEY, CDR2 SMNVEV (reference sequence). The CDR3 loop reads CASSSGQTNSPLHF. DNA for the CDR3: TGTGCCAGCAGTTCGGGACAGACTAATTCACCCCTCCACTTT.

The CDR3 protein is CASSLFRDTNSPLHF. CDR3 bases: TGTGCCAGCAGCCTATTCCGGGACACCAATTCACCCCTCCACTTT. V is TRBV25-1 and J is TRBJ1-6, with D possibly matching TRBD1 (6 bases). Germline lookup yields CDR1 MGHDK and CDR2 SYGVNS. Trimming took 6 bases from V and 7 from J, leaving 16 bases between them. CDR3 length: 15 residues.

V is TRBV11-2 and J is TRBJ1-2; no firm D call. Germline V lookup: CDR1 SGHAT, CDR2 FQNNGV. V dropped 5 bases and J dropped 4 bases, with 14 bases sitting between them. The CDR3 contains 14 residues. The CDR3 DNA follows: TGTGCCAGCAGCCGAGGAAAGGCGGCCTATGGCTACACCTTC. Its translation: CASSRGKAAYGYTF.

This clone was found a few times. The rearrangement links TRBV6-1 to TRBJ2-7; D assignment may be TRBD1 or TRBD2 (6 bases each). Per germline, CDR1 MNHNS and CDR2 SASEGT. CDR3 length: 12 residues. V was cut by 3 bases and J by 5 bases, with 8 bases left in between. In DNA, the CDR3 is TGTGCCAGCAGTGATAGGGGGGACGAGCAGTACTTC. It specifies CASSDRGDEQYF.

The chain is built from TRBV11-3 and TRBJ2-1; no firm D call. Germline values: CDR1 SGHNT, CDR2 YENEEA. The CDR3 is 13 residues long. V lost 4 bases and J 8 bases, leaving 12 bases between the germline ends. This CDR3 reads CASSYPGSDEQFF. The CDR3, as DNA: TGTGCCAGCAGCTACCCAGGTTCGGATGAGCAGTTCTTC.

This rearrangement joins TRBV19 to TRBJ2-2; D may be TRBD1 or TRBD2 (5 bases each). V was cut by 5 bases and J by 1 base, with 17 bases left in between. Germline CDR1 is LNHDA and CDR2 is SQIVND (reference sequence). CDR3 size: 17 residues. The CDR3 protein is CASSADLRDGNTGELFF. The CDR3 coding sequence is TGTGCCAGTAGTGCGGACCTAAGGGACGGGAACACCGGGGAGCTGTTTTTT.

The CDR3 DNA follows: TGCAGCGTCACTACAGGACGCTACGAGCAGTACTTC. This encodes CSVTTGRYEQYF. This chain joins TRBV29-1 and TRBJ2-7; D possibly corresponds to TRBD1 (5 bases). V was shortened by 6 bases and J by 3 bases, with 12 bases between the two germline ends. This CDR3 has 12 amino acids. The germline gives CDR1 SQVTM, CDR2 ANQGSEA.

The CDR3 DNA is TGCGCCAGCAGCTCGAACACAGGGAACACTGAAGCTTTCTTT. Translation: CASSSNTGNTEAFF. The V and J genes are TRBV5-1 and TRBJ1-1; D is possibly TRBD1 (5 bases). From germline, CDR1 is SGHRS and CDR2 YFSETQ. CDR3 length: 14 amino acids. Trimming removed 3 bases from V and 1 base from J, with 10 bases in between.

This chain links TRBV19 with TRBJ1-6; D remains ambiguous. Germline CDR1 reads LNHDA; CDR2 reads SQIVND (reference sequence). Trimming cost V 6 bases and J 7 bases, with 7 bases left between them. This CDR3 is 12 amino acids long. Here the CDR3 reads CASRDPNSPLHF. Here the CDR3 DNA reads TGTGCCAGTAGGGATCCAAATTCACCCCTCCACTTT.

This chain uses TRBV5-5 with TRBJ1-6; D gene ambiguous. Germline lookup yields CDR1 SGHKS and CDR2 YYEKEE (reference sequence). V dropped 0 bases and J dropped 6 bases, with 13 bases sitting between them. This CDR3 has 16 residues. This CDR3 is CASSLAASTGNSPLHF. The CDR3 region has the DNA TGTGCCAGCAGCTTGGCCGCCAGCACTGGTAATTCACCCCTCCACTTT.

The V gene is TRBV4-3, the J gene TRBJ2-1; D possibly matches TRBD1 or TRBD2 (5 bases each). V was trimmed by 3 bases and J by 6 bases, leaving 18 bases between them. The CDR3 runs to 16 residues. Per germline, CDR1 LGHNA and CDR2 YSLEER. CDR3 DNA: TGCGCCAGCAGCCACCGGGGTGGGACGGTGACCAATGAGCAGTTCTTC. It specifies CASSHRGGTVTNEQFF.

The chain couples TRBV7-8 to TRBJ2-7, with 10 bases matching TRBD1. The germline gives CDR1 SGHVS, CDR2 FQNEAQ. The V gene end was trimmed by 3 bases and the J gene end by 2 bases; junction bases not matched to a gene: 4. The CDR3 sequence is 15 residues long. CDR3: CASSFGQGGTYEQYF. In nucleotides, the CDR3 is TGTGCCAGCAGCTTCGGACAGGGGGGTACCTACGAGCAGTACTTC.

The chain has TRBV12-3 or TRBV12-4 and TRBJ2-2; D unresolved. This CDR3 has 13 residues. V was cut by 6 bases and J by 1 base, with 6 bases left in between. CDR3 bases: TGTGCCAGCAGCCCCGGGAACACCGGGGAGCTGTTTTTT. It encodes CASSPGNTGELFF.

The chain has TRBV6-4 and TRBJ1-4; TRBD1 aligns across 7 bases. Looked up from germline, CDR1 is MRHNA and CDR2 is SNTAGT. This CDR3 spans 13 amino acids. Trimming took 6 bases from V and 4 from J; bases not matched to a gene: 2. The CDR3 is CASSGTVNEKLFF. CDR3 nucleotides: TGTGCCAGCAGCGGGACAGTTAATGAAAAACTGTTTTTT.

DNA of the CDR3: TGCGCCAGCAGTCGGGACAGCACTTCAGGCACTGAAGCTTTCTTT. Translated, it gives CASSRDSTSGTEAFF. This chain uses TRBV10-1 with TRBJ1-1, with 7 bases fitting TRBD1. Germline V gene sequence: CDR1 WNHNN, CDR2 SYGVQD (reference sequence). The CDR3 is 15 amino acids. J lost 4 bases, V lost 5 bases, and 10 bases had no gene match.

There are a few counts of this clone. The chain's CDR3 is CASSATSGRAGWETQYF. In nucleotides, the CDR3 is TGTGCCAGCAGTGCGACTAGCGGGAGGGCCGGATGGGAGACCCAGTACTTC. This chain joins TRBV27 and TRBJ2-5, with 14 nucleotides matching TRBD2. In germline, CDR1 is MNHEY, CDR2 SMNVEV (reference sequence). The CDR3 is made up of 17 amino acids. V lost 5 bases to trimming and J lost 5 bases; unmatched junction nucleotides: 10.

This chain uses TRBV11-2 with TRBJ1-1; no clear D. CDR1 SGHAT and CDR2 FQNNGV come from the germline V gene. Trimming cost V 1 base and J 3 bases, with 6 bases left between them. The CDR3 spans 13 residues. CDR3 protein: CASSLAPDTEAFF. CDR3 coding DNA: TGTGCCAGCAGCTTAGCACCCGACACTGAAGCTTTCTTT.

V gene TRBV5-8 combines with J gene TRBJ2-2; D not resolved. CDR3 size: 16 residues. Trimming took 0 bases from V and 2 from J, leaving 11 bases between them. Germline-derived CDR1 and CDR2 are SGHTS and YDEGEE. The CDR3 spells CASSLAVTANTGELFF. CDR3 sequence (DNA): TGTGCCAGCAGCTTGGCCGTCACGGCTAACACCGGGGAGCTGTTTTTT.